One T cell receptor beta chain is described in this entry. This likely comes from a read error, as the CDR3 has no conserved phenylalanine or tryptophan at its end. These data belong to a study of molecular identifiers for immune sequencing clone quantification. With 5 bases clipped from V and 4 bases from J, the junction kept 12 bases outside the gene matches. Germline V gives CDR1 MNHEY, CDR2 SMNVEV (reference sequence). The CDR3 consists of 16 residues. Via MiXCR, TCRdb re-called the PCR reads, giving one row per CDR3 protein. The sample includes about 330,000 distinct CDR3 sequences, under 25% of them seen just once. Sorted cells numbering 20,000 to 1,000,000, with 10%, 30% or 50% RNA, yielded the naive CD8 libraries.

The TCR originated in a human donor in good health. Some libraries in this study had Jurkat cell RNA spiked in. The rearrangement links TRBV27 to TRBJ1-1; the match to TRBD1 covers 8 bases. Sequenced material: naive CD8+ T cells from blood, with Jurkat cell RNA spiked in. The subset was: FACS-sorted CD8+CD4-CCR7+CD45RA+ naive T cells. Written as DNA, the CDR3 is TGTGCCAGCAGTCCACGGACAGGGTTGGGGGTCACTGAAGCTTTCTGT. This gives the protein CASSPRTGLGVTEAFC.